The 27 T cell receptor beta chains below come from one sample, sequenced in a study of blood T cell repertoires in COVID-19. Data came from immunoSEQ multiplex PCR; TCRdb stores just in-frame clones and leaves some out. Of about 110,000 clones listed, 82% are singletons. Sequenced material: peripheral blood. The receptors here all came from an older man with acute or convalescent COVID-19.

The chain links TRBV6-1 to TRBJ2-1; tentative D call: TRBD1 (5 bases). The CDR3 runs to 15 residues. Per germline, CDR1 MNHNS and CDR2 SASEGT. V lost 2 bases to trimming and J lost 10 bases, with 18 bases between them. In DNA, the CDR3 is TGTGCCAGCAGTGAAATGAAGTTGAAGACAGCAGAGCAGTTCTTC. It specifies CASSEMKLKTAEQFF.

Only one count was recorded for this clone. An end of the junction differs from the germline gene, which may be a read error. The CDR3 nucleotides are TGTGCTAGCAGCTTAGTCTCCGGGGGGGCGGGCAATGAGCAGTTCTTC. As protein: CASSLVSGGAGNEQFF. The chain uses TRBV7-7 and TRBJ2-1, with 8 bases identical to TRBD2. CDR1 is SSHAT and CDR2 is FNYEAQ in the germline V gene (reference sequence). The CDR3 is 16 amino acids. The entire variable domain, with the rest obtained from reference TRBV7-7 and TRBJ2-1, is as follows: GAGVSQSPRYKVTKRGQDVTLRCDPISSHATLYWYQQALGQGPEFLTYFNYEAQPDKSGLPSDRFSAERPEGSISTLTIQRTEQRDSAMYRCASSLVSGGAGNEQFFGPGTRLTVL.

This sequence joins TRBV2 and TRBJ2-6; 9 bases line up with TRBD1. CDR3 length equals 17 residues. Germline V gene lookup returns CDR1 SNHLY and CDR2 FYNNEI. V lost 5 bases and J lost 1; bases outside the gene matches: 6. Here the CDR3 reads CASSRTGVFSGANVLTF. CDR3 nucleotides: TGTGCCAGCAGTCGGACAGGGGTTTTTTCTGGGGCCAACGTCCTGACTTTC.

The gene calls are TRBV5-1 and TRBJ2-7, with 10 bases aligning to TRBD2. CDR1 and CDR2 (germline): SGHRS, YFSETQ. Trimming at V came to 4 bases and at J to 6 bases, leaving 13 bases not matched to a gene. The CDR3 totals 16 residues. The CDR3, as DNA: TGCGCCAGCAGCATCAAGCCGTCTAGCGGGAGAGGCGAGCAGTACTTC. Protein sequence: CASSIKPSSGRGEQYF.

The chain is built from TRBV9 and TRBJ1-3; D not resolved. V was pared by 4 bases and J by 0 bases, with 8 bases between. Germline V CDR1 and CDR2: SGDLS, YYNGEE. The CDR3 contains 14 residues. The CDR3 is CASSSTDSGNTIYF. The CDR3 nucleotides are TGTGCCAGCAGCTCTACCGACTCTGGAAACACCATATATTTT.

CDR3 in amino acids: CASFLSGGENEQYF. The CDR3 bases are TGTGCCAGCTTCCTTAGCGGGGGGGAAAACGAGCAGTACTTC. This sequence joins TRBV28 and TRBJ2-7; 11 nucleotides line up with TRBD2. This CDR3 spans 14 amino acids. V lost 8 bases to trimming and J lost 5 bases; unmatched junction nucleotides: 8. Looked up from germline, CDR1 is MDHEN and CDR2 is SYDVKM.

This chain joins TRBV2 and TRBJ1-3; D uncertain. The V gene lost 8 bases and the J gene lost 2 bases, with 13 bases spanning the gap. This CDR3 contains 14 residues. Germline V gives CDR1 SNHLY, CDR2 FYNNEI. The CDR3 nucleotides are TGTGCCAGCGAGGGAGTTGCAGCTGGAAACACCATATATTTT. It codes for CASEGVAAGNTIYF.

The V gene is TRBV2, the J gene TRBJ1-2; 8 nucleotides line up with TRBD1. Germline CDR1 and CDR2: SNHLY and FYNNEI. CDR3 length: 15 residues. V gave up 0 bases and J gave up 8 bases; unmatched junction bases: 8. CDR3 residues: CASSEAGQGAQGYTF. For the CDR3, the DNA is TGTGCCAGCAGTGAAGCGGGGCAGGGGGCGCAGGGCTACACCTTC.

Here the CDR3 reads CASSPSDSQPQHF. In DNA, the CDR3 is TGTGCCAGCTCACCATCGGACTCTCAGCCCCAGCATTTT. The chain couples TRBV18 to TRBJ1-5; no definite D call. The CDR3 consists of 13 residues. Trimming removed 2 bases at V and 6 bases at J, with 8 bases between. Germline CDR1 reads KGHSH; CDR2 reads LQKENI.

This sequence joins TRBV19 and TRBJ2-7, with 8 positions matching TRBD1. The germline V gene encodes CDR1 LNHDA and CDR2 SQIVND (reference sequence). CDR3 size: 14 residues. Germline trimming cut 6 bases from V and 4 bases from J; bases unmatched to any gene: 8. CDR3 loop: CASSPSTGDYEQYF. The CDR3 DNA reads as TGTGCCAGTAGCCCCTCGACAGGGGATTACGAGCAGTACTTC.

The chain is built from TRBV27 and TRBJ2-7; 9 nucleotides match TRBD1. The CDR3 consists of 14 residues. V was clipped by 9 bases and J by 0 bases; unmatched bases: 6. Per the germline V gene, CDR1 is MNHEY and CDR2 is SMNVEV (reference sequence). The CDR3 DNA sequence: TGTGCCAGTAAACAGGGGGCGGACTCCTACGAGCAGTACTTC. It yields the protein CASKQGADSYEQYF.

This clone appeared once. The V and J genes are TRBV2 and TRBJ1-6, with D tentatively TRBD1 (5 bases). The CDR3 has 12 amino acids. Trimming took off 6 bases at V and 11 bases at J, with 11 bases between the two ends. Looked up from germline, CDR1 is SNHLY and CDR2 is FYNNEI. This CDR3 is CASRGERAPLHF. The CDR3 DNA is TGTGCCAGCAGAGGGGAAAGGGCACCCCTCCACTTT.

The chain recombines TRBV2 with TRBJ2-2; TRBD1 matches at 7 bases. Germline V lookup: CDR1 SNHLY, CDR2 FYNNEI. V lost 7 bases, J lost 5 bases, and 10 bases stayed unmatched. This CDR3 has 15 amino acids. As DNA, the CDR3 is TGTGCCAGCACCGAGACAGGGCCGGCTACCGGGGAGCTGTTTTTT. This gives the protein CASTETGPATGELFF. The full variable domain, its missing parts supplied by reference TRBV2 and TRBJ2-2, is EPEVTQTPSHQVTQMGQEVILRCVPISNHLYFYWYRQILGQKVEFLVSFYNNEISEKSEIFDDQFSVERPDGSNFTLKIRSTKLEDSAMYFCASTETGPATGELFFGEGSRLTVL.

This chain connects TRBV30 to TRBJ2-7, with TRBD1 matching 7 bases. The CDR3 is 14 amino acids. CDR1 is GTSNPN and CDR2 is SVGIG in the germline V gene (reference sequence). Germline trimming cut 5 bases from V and 0 bases from J; bases unmatched to any gene: 7. The CDR3 protein is CAWGTGQLSYEQYF. DNA of the CDR3: TGTGCCTGGGGGACGGGACAGCTCTCCTACGAGCAGTACTTC.

The chain joins TRBV2 to TRBJ1-6; no firm D call. The CDR3 is 12 amino acids. Germline V gives CDR1 SNHLY, CDR2 FYNNEI. The V gene lost 6 bases and the J gene lost 9 bases, with 9 bases spanning the gap. Written as DNA, the CDR3 is TGTGCCAGCAGATTTTCTCGTTCACCCCTCCACTTT. Protein: CASRFSRSPLHF.

This clone was observed a handful of times. The chain couples TRBV10-1 to TRBJ1-5, with TRBD1 matching 8 bases. V was pared by 6 bases and J by 2 bases, with 15 bases of the junction left unmatched. Looked up from germline, CDR1 is WNHNN and CDR2 is SYGVQD (reference sequence). This CDR3 comprises 18 residues. The CDR3 DNA is TGCGCCAGCAGCCGAAGACTAAGACAGGGGAGGGGCAATCAGCCCCAGCATTTT. Protein: CASSRRLRQGRGNQPQHF.

As concerns this clone: One junction end does not reproduce the germline sequence, and a read error may be involved. The chain recombines TRBV11-2 with TRBJ1-6; D not certain. The germline gives CDR1 SGHAT, CDR2 FQNNGV. CDR3 size: 14 residues. The CDR3 reads CASSLDLGRSPLHF. CDR3 coding DNA: TGTGCCAGCAGCCTAGACCTAGGTCGGTCACCCCTCCACTTT.

This chain connects TRBV19 to TRBJ1-5; 10 nucleotides match TRBD1. V shed 5 bases, J shed 6 bases, and the junction held 7 bases outside the gene matches. The CDR3 extends over 15 amino acids. Germline assignment: CDR1 LNHDA and CDR2 SQIVND (reference sequence). For the CDR3, the DNA is TGTGCCAGTAGTGCCGGGACAGGGGATGTTCAGCCCCAGCATTTT. This encodes CASSAGTGDVQPQHF. The entire variable domain, with the rest obtained from reference TRBV19 and TRBJ1-5, is as follows: DGGITQSPKYLFRKEGQNVTLSCEQNLNHDAMYWYRQDPGQGLRLIYYSQIVNDFQKGDIAEGYSVSREKKESFPLTVTSAQKNPTAFYLCASSAGTGDVQPQHFGDGTRLSIL.

The V gene is TRBV14, the J gene TRBJ2-1; 7 nucleotides match TRBD1. Germline assignment: CDR1 SGHDN and CDR2 FVKESK. Germline trimming cut 2 bases from V and 5 bases from J; bases unmatched to any gene: 6. This CDR3 contains 15 residues. CDR3 nucleotides: TGTGCCAGCAGCCAATGGGGACAGAGAAACAATGAGCAGTTCTTC. This codes for CASSQWGQRNNEQFF.

V gene TRBV5-4 combines with J gene TRBJ1-1; D remains unclear. The CDR3 sequence is 13 residues long. CDR1 is SGHNT, CDR2 YYREEE, per germline (reference sequence). V was pared by 0 bases and J by 1 base, with 4 bases between. Written as DNA, the CDR3 is TGTGCCAGCAGCTTGGAACAGAACACTGAAGCTTTCTTT. Protein sequence: CASSLEQNTEAFF.

The gene calls are TRBV25-1 and TRBJ2-1; possible D gene TRBD2, 6 bases. Trimming removed 8 bases from V and 4 bases from J, with 21 bases in between. The CDR3 is 16 residues long. CDR1 and CDR2 (germline): MGHDK, SYGVNS. For the CDR3, the DNA is TGTGCCAGCTCCTCGCTTTCGGTCGGACTATACAATGAGCAGTTCTTC. As protein: CASSSLSVGLYNEQFF.

In its sample, this clone was seen a few times. The gene calls are TRBV18 and TRBJ1-5; D unclear. The ends were cut back, 1 base at V and 6 bases at J, with 4 bases in the middle. The CDR3 has 12 amino acids. Germline CDR1 is KGHSH and CDR2 is LQKENI. This CDR3 reads CASSPRAQPQHF. CDR3 nucleotide sequence: TGTGCCAGCTCACCACGCGCTCAGCCCCAGCATTTT.

The rearrangement uses TRBV29-1 and TRBJ2-5, with TRBD1 matching 8 bases. Losses at the gene ends were 7 bases for V and 5 bases for J; bases not matched to a gene: 15. The germline gives CDR1 SQVTM, CDR2 ANQGSEA. This CDR3 spans 15 amino acids. The CDR3 protein is CSGRVHRGSSETQYF. The CDR3 DNA is TGCAGCGGGCGGGTGCACAGGGGGTCATCGGAGACCCAGTACTTC.

The genes are TRBV5-1 and TRBJ2-2; 7 bases are a match to TRBD2. The germline CDR1 and CDR2 sequences are SGHRS and YFSETQ. This CDR3 has 16 residues. V lost 0 bases to trimming and J lost 1 base; unmatched junction nucleotides: 3. DNA for the CDR3: TGCGCCAGCAGCTTGGCCGCTAGCGGGAACACCGGGGAGCTGTTTTTT. It is translated as CASSLAASGNTGELFF.

This sequence joins TRBV3-1 (or the pseudogene TRBV3-2) and TRBJ1-6; a weak D match, TRBD1 (6 bases). This CDR3 spans 16 amino acids. V dropped 0 bases and J dropped 10 bases, with 16 bases sitting between them. Looked up from germline, CDR1 is LGHDT and CDR2 is YNNKEL (reference sequence). The CDR3 here is CASSQESRGAFSPLHF. The CDR3 coding sequence is TGTGCCAGCAGCCAAGAAAGCAGGGGCGCATTCTCACCCCTCCACTTT.

This chain connects TRBV3-1 (or the pseudogene TRBV3-2) to TRBJ1-6; the match to TRBD1 covers 7 bases. Germline V gene data show CDR1 as LGHDT and CDR2 as YNNKEL (reference sequence). Unmatched junction bases numbered 8, after V lost 1 base and J lost 2 bases. The length of the CDR3 is 18 residues. The CDR3 coding sequence is TGTGCCAGCAGCCAAGGGCAGGGGGTTTGGACCTATAATTCACCCCTCCACTTT. This gives the protein CASSQGQGVWTYNSPLHF.

The rearrangement uses TRBV19 and TRBJ1-1; 7 nucleotides line up with TRBD1. CDR1 and CDR2 (germline): LNHDA, SQIVND (reference sequence). Trimming at V came to 7 bases and at J to 3 bases, leaving 11 bases not matched to a gene. The CDR3 has 15 residues. The CDR3 here is CASTPGGTWDTEAFF. CDR3 coding DNA: TGTGCCAGTACCCCAGGGGGGACGTGGGACACTGAAGCTTTCTTT.